What follows are 3 T cell receptor beta chains derived from one specimen sequenced in a study of blood T cells in healthy people across ages (dated by TCRdb to between 2015 and 2017). The receptor library was made with 5' RACE. Sequencing took place on an Illumina HiSeq 2500. A second PCR of roughly 7 to 11 cycles was performed with a sample-barcoded 5' primer and a J-beta primer mix. The public sequencing data were trimmed at Q25 with fastp and processed into clonotypes with MiXCR by TCRdb, which kept only in-frame beta chains. Merged by CDR3 protein, the rows form single entries marked with the most common genes and DNA. For this sample the table gives around 870,000 distinct CDR3 sequences, of which roughly 26% were detected only once. The ten largest clones add up to roughly 17% of the sample. Sequencing input: blood. The receptors were sampled from a woman older than 75 in good health.

This clonotype was picked up a small number of times. The J gene is TRBJ2-7, the V gene TRBV7-8; D possibly corresponds to TRBD1 (5 bases). The CDR3 is 15 amino acids. V was pared by 5 bases and J by 6 bases, with 20 bases between. Germline assignment: CDR1 SGHVS and CDR2 FQNEAQ. In DNA, the CDR3 is TGTGCCAGCAGCACCGGATATAGACAGCTCTGCGAGCAGTACTTC. Translating it yields CASSTGYRQLCEQYF.

This chain links TRBV7-2 with TRBJ2-3; 10 positions match TRBD1. Unmatched junction bases numbered 7, after V lost 5 bases and J lost 2 bases. The CDR3 runs 16 residues. Per germline, CDR1 SGHTA and CDR2 FQGNSA. CDR3 amino acids: CASSQGTGVPTDTQYF. The CDR3 bases are TGTGCCAGCAGCCAAGGGACAGGGGTTCCCACAGATACGCAGTATTTT.

As to this clonotype: Possible read error: a much larger clone is one base away. This chain joins TRBV11-2 and TRBJ2-3; D is uncertain. Germline values: CDR1 SGHAT, CDR2 FQNNGV. The CDR3 is 15 amino acids. This CDR3 reads CAGSLDPVSANTQYF. The DNA of the CDR3 is TGTGCCGGCAGCTTAGACCCCGTCTCAGCGAATACGCAGTATTTT.